Listed below are T cell receptor beta chains from one sample, sequenced in a study of cytomegalovirus exposure and HLA in healthy donors. Method: immunoSEQ multiplex PCR; TCRdb's copy keeps in-frame clones and lacks some. The sample records 90,000 to 150,000 clones, less than 90% being singletons. Sequenced input: PBMCs. These receptors were collected from a man between 18 and 35 years old in good health and CMV-seropositive. Both conserved end residues are part of each CDR3. D genes are given only for firm matches. Where a row states a size, it is once, few, many or the class of an expanded clone; other rows omit it.

J gene	clone size	V gene	D gene	CDR3 protein	CDR3 DNA
TRBJ2-7	NA	TRBV7-6	TRBD1	CASSSGQGGEQYF	TGTGCCAGCAGCTCGGGACAGGGGGGCGAGCAGTACTTC
TRBJ1-4	NA	TRBV6-5	NA	CASSSTPGEKLFF	TGTGCCAGCTCTAGCACCCCAGGCGAAAAACTGTTTTTT
TRBJ2-7	NA	TRBV5-1	NA	CASSLGGQFSYEQYF	TGCGCCAGCAGCTTGGGCGGGCAATTCTCCTACGAGCAGTACTTC
TRBJ1-1	NA	TRBV4-1	NA	CASSQVGMNTEAFF	TGCGCCAGCAGCCAAGTCGGTATGAACACTGAAGCTTTCTTT
TRBJ1-2	once	TRBV5-4	TRBD1	CASTPYGTGSGYTF	TGTGCCAGCACCCCTTATGGGACAGGGTCCGGCTACACCTTC
TRBJ2-1	NA	TRBV14	NA	CASSQVSHLYNEQFF	TGTGCCAGCAGCCAAGTTTCGCACCTATACAATGAGCAGTTCTTC
TRBJ2-1	once	TRBV6-1	TRBD1	CASRETGYNEQFF	TGTGCCAGCAGGGAGACAGGGTACAATGAGCAGTTCTTC
TRBJ1-2	NA	TRBV11-2	TRBD1	CASSPIRGQTNYGYTF	TGTGCCAGCAGCCCCATAAGGGGGCAAACTAACTATGGCTACACCTTC
TRBJ2-1	NA	TRBV7-2	TRBD1	CASSGRTGAVNEQFF	TGTGCCAGCAGCGGTCGGACAGGGGCCGTTAATGAGCAGTTCTTC
TRBJ1-1	NA	TRBV18	TRBD1	CASSPNRGPGTEAFF	TGTGCCAGCTCACCAAACAGGGGGCCGGGCACTGAAGCTTTCTTT
TRBJ2-5	NA	TRBV28	TRBD1	CASSWGDRDLTETQYF	TGTGCCAGCAGTTGGGGCGACAGGGATTTAACAGAGACCCAGTACTTC
TRBJ1-5	NA	TRBV27	NA	CASSLNGNSNQPQHF	TGTGCCAGCAGTTTAAACGGGAATAGCAATCAGCCCCAGCATTTT
TRBJ2-4	few	TRBV5-6	TRBD2	CASSLLAGGGGNIQYF	TGTGCCAGCAGTTTGCTAGCGGGGGGCGGAGGAAACATTCAGTACTTC
TRBJ2-7	few	TRBV15	TRBD1	CATSIDRAVTYEQYF	TGTGCCACCAGCATAGACAGGGCCGTCACCTACGAGCAGTACTTC
TRBJ1-6	NA	TRBV19	TRBD1	CASSIETGLNSPLHF	TGTGCCAGTAGTATTGAGACAGGGTTAAATTCACCCCTCCACTTT
TRBJ2-7	NA	TRBV21-1	NA	CASTPAHGGGEGEQYF	TGTGCCAGCACCCCAGCGCACGGGGGGGGTGAAGGCGAGCAGTACTTC
TRBJ1-1	once	TRBV10-2	NA	CASSESGFSNTEAFF	TGCGCCAGCAGTGAGTCCGGGTTTTCGAACACTGAAGCTTTCTTT
TRBJ1-6	few	TRBV27	NA	CASTLGGGGSPLHF	TGTGCCAGCACCCTGGGGGGCGGGGGCTCACCCCTCCACTTT
TRBJ1-2	NA	TRBV5-1	NA	CASSLADRANYGYTF	TGCGCCAGCAGCTTAGCCGACAGAGCTAACTATGGCTACACCTTC
TRBJ2-7	NA	TRBV7-2	NA	CASSLTEVQIGLYEQYF	TGTGCCAGCAGCCTCACCGAAGTACAGATAGGTTTGTACGAGCAGTACTTC
TRBJ1-2	NA	TRBV7-9	TRBD1	CASSSTGSNLNYGYTF	TGTGCCAGCAGCTCGACAGGGTCCAATCTTAACTATGGCTACACCTTC
TRBJ2-5	once	TRBV28	TRBD2	CASSLPGGQETQYF	TGTGCCAGCAGTTTACCGGGGGGCCAAGAGACCCAGTACTTC
TRBJ2-3	once	TRBV7-8	NA	CASSPPGRRVGDTQYF	TGTGCCAGCAGCCCTCCGGGCCGCAGGGTAGGGGATACGCAGTATTTT
TRBJ2-5	NA	TRBV14	NA	CASSQGFGETQYF	TGTGCCAGCAGCCAAGGGTTCGGGGAGACCCAGTACTTC
TRBJ2-7	NA	TRBV27	TRBD1	CASSRHPGGQGSYEQYF	TGTGCCAGCAGTCGCCACCCGGGGGGACAGGGGTCCTACGAGCAGTACTTC
TRBJ1-5	NA	TRBV2	TRBD1	CASSPDDRGNQPQHF	TGTGCCAGCAGCCCGGACGACAGGGGCAATCAGCCCCAGCATTTT
TRBJ1-1	NA	TRBV19	NA	CASSIAGGVNTEAFF	TGTGCCAGTAGTATAGCTGGGGGGGTGAACACTGAAGCTTTCTTT
TRBJ2-7	NA	TRBV7-6	NA	CASSLGGVNEQYF	TGTGCCAGCAGCTTAGGCGGGGTCAACGAGCAGTACTTC
TRBJ1-2	NA	TRBV29-1	TRBD1	CSVRSRDRTPGYTF	TGCAGCGTTCGCTCCCGGGACAGAACACCTGGCTACACCTTC
TRBJ2-1	NA	TRBV30	TRBD2	CACWRGTSGYNSYNEQFF	TGTGCCTGTTGGAGGGGGACTAGCGGATATAACTCCTACAATGAGCAGTTCTTC
TRBJ1-2	NA	TRBV18	NA	CASSPELVGRNSNYGYTF	TGTGCCAGCTCGCCGGAGCTCGTTGGCAGAAACTCTAACTATGGCTACACCTTC
TRBJ2-1	few	TRBV6-1	NA	CASSSGESYNEQFF	TGTGCCAGCAGCTCTGGGGAGTCCTACAATGAGCAGTTCTTC
TRBJ2-7	NA	TRBV2	NA	CASSEGEPNF	TGTGCCAGCAGTGAAGGTGAGCCGAACTTC
TRBJ2-7	NA	TRBV10-2	TRBD2	CASTASGAFYTYEQYF	TGCGCCAGCACCGCTAGCGGGGCTTTCTATACCTACGAGCAGTACTTC
TRBJ2-7	NA	TRBV7-9	NA	CASSSAYEQYF	TGTGCCAGCAGCTCCGCCTACGAGCAGTACTTC
TRBJ2-7	NA	TRBV29-1	TRBD1	CSVEVEDRGILPYEQYF	TGCAGCGTTGAAGTTGAAGACAGGGGAATTCTACCGTACGAGCAGTACTTC
TRBJ2-7	NA	TRBV6-4	NA	CASKGVYEQYF	TGTGCCAGCAAAGGAGTCTACGAGCAGTACTTC
TRBJ2-7	NA	TRBV5-8	NA	CASSLDSGTLTYEQYF	TGTGCCAGCAGCTTGGACTCCGGGACACTAACCTACGAGCAGTACTTC
TRBJ2-1	NA	TRBV4-2	NA	CASSQIQADSYSYNEQFF	TGTGCCAGCAGCCAGATACAAGCGGACAGCTACTCCTACAATGAGCAGTTCTTC
TRBJ1-6	NA	TRBV6-6	NA	CASGAAGSSYNSPLHF	TGTGCCAGCGGCGCAGCGGGAAGCTCCTATAATTCACCCCTCCACTTT
TRBJ2-2	NA	TRBV25-1	NA	CASRRDRLNTGELFF	TGTGCCAGCAGGAGAGACAGGTTGAACACCGGGGAGCTGTTTTTT
TRBJ2-7	once	TRBV2	NA	CAHRETYEQYF	TGTGCCCACAGGGAGACCTACGAGCAGTACTTC
TRBJ1-1	NA	TRBV19	NA	CASSTPRVNTEAFF	TGTGCCAGTAGTACCCCGAGGGTGAACACTGAAGCTTTCTTT
TRBJ2-1	NA	TRBV5-4	TRBD2	CASSTIAAGGDEQFF	TGTGCCAGCAGCACCATAGCGGCGGGAGGGGATGAGCAGTTCTTC
TRBJ2-2	NA	TRBV2	NA	CASRGTDTNTGELFF	TGTGCCAGCCGTGGGACGGACACTAACACCGGGGAGCTGTTTTTT
TRBJ2-7	NA	TRBV7-8	TRBD2	CASSDLAGAYEQYF	TGTGCCAGCAGCGATCTAGCGGGGGCCTACGAGCAGTACTTC
TRBJ1-1	NA	TRBV19	TRBD1	CASSINRGLNTEAFF	TGTGCCAGTAGTATCAACAGGGGCCTGAACACTGAAGCTTTCTTT
TRBJ2-1	NA	TRBV29-1	NA	CSVVPHNSYNEQFF	TGCAGCGTTGTCCCCCACAACTCCTACAATGAGCAGTTCTTC
TRBJ2-1	NA	TRBV7-2	TRBD2	CASSWLLTGGYNEQFF	TGTGCCAGCAGCTGGCTCCTTACGGGGGGGTACAATGAGCAGTTCTTC
TRBJ1-2	NA	TRBV5-1	TRBD1	CASSSGGSYEGYTF	TGCGCCAGCAGTTCAGGGGGTAGCTATGAAGGCTACACCTTC
TRBJ1-2	NA	TRBV27	NA	CASSLGLNYGYTF	TGTGCCAGCAGTTTAGGGCTTAACTATGGCTACACCTTC
TRBJ2-7	NA	TRBV6-6	NA	CASSQTENEQYF	TGTGCCAGCAGTCAGACAGAAAACGAGCAGTACTTC
TRBJ2-1	NA	TRBV7-2	NA	CASSLVSSGEQFF	TGTGCCAGCAGCTTAGTTTCGAGCGGTGAGCAGTTCTTC